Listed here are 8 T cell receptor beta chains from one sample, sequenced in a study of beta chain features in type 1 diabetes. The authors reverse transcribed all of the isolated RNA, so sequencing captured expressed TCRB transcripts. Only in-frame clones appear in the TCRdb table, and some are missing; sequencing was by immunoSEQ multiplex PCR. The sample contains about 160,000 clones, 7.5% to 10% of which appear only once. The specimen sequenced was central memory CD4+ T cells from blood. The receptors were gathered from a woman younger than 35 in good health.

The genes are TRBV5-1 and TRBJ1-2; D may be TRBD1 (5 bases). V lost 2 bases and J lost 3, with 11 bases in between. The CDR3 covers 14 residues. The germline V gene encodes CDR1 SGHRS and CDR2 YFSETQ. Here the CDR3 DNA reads TGCGCCAGCAGCTTCGCCGCGGGGGACTATGGCTACACCTTC. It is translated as CASSFAAGDYGYTF.

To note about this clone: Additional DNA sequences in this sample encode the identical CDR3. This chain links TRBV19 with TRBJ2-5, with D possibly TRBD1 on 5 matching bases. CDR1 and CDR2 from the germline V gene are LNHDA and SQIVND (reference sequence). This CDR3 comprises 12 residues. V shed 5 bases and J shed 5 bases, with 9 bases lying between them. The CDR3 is CASSVQGETQYF. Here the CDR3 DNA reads TGTGCCAGTAGTGTCCAGGGTGAGACCCAGTACTTC.

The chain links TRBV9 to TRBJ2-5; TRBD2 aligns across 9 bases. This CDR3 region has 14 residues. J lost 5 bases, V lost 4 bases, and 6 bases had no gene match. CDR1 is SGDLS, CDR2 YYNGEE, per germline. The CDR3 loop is CASSIGTSSETQYF. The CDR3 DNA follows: TGTGCCAGCAGCATCGGGACTAGCAGTGAGACCCAGTACTTC.

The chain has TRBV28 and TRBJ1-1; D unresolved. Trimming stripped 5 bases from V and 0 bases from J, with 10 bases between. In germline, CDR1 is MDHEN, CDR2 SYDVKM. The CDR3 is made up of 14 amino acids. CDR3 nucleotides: TGTGCCAGCAGTCCTAGGAATTTGAACACTGAAGCTTTCTTT. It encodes CASSPRNLNTEAFF. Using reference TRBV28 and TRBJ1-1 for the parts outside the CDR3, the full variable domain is DVKVTQSSRYLVKRTGEKVFLECVQDMDHENMFWYRQDPGLGLRLIYFSYDVKMKEKGDIPEGYSVSREKKERFSLILESASTNQTSMYLCASSPRNLNTEAFFGQGTRLTVV.

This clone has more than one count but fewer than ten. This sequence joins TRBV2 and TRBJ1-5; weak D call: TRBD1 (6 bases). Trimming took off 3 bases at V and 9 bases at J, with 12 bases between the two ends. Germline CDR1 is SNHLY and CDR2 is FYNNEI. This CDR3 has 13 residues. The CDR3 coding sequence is TGTGCCAGCAGTGATCCAGGGGTCTGGCCCCAGCATTTT. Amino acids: CASSDPGVWPQHF.

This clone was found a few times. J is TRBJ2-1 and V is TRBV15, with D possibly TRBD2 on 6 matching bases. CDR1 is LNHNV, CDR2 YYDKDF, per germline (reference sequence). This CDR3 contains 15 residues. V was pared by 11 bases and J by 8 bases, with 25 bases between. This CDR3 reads CAPHTVREDVDEQFF. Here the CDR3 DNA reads TGTGCCCCGCACACGGTGAGGGAGGATGTGGATGAGCAGTTCTTC.

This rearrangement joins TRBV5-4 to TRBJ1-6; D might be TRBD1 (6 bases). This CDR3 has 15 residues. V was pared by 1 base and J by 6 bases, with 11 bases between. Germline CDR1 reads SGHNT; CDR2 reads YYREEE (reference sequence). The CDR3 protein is CASSLLDRVNSPLHF. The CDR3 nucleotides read TGTGCCAGCAGCTTGTTGGACAGAGTTAATTCACCCCTCCACTTT.

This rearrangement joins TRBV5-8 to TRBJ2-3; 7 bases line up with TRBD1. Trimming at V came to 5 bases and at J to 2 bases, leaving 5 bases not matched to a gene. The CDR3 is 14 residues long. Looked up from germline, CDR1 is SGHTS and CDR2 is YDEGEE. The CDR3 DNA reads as TGTGCCAGCAGACGGGGACAGTTCACAGATACGCAGTATTTT. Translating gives CASRRGQFTDTQYF.